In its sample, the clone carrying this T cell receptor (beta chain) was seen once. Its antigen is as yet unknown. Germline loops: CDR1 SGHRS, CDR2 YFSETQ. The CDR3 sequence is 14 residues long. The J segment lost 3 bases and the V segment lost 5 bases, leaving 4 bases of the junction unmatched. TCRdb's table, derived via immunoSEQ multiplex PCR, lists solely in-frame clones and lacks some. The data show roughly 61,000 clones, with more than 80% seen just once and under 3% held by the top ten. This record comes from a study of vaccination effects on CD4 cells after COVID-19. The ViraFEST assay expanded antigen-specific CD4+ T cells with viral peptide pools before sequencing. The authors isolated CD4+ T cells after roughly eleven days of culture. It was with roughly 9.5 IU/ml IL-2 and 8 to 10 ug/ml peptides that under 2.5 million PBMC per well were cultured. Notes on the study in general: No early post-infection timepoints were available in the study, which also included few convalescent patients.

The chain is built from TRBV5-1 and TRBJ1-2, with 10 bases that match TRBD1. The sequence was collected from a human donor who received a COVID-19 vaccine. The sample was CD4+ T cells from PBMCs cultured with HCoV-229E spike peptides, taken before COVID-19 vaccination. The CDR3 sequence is CASRVGTGDYGYTF. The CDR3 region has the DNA TGCGCCAGCAGAGTGGGGACAGGGGACTATGGCTACACCTTC.